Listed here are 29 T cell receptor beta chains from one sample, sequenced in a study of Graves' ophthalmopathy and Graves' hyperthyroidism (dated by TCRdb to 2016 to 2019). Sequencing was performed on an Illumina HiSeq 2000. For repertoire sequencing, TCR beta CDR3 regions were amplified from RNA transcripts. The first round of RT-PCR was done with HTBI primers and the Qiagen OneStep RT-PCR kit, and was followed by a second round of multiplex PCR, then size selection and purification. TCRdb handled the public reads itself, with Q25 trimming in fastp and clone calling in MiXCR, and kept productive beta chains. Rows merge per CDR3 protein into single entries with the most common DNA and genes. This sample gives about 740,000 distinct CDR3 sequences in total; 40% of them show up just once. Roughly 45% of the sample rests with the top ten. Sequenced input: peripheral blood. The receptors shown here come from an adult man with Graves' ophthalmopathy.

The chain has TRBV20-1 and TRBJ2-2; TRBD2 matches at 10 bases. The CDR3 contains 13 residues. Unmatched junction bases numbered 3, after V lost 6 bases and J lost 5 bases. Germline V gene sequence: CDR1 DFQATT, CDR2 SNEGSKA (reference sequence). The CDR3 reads CSAGAGGTGELFF. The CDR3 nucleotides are TGCAGTGCCGGAGCGGGGGGGACCGGGGAGCTGTTTTTT.

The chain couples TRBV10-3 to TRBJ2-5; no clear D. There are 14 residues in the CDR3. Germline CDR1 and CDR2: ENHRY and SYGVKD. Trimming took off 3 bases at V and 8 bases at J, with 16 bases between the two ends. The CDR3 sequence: CAISELPMKVTQYF. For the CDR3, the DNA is TGTGCCATCAGTGAATTACCGATGAAAGTTACCCAGTACTTC.

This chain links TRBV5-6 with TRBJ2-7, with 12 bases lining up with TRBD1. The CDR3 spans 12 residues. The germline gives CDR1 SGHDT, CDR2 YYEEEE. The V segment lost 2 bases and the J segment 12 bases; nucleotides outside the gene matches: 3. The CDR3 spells CASSFRDRGLYF. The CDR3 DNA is TGTGCCAGCAGCTTCCGGGACAGGGGGCTGTACTTC.

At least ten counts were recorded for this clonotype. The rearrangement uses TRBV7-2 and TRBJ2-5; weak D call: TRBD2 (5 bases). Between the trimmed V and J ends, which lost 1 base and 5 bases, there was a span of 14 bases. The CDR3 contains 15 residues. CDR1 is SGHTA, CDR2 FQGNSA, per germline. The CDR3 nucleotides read TGTGCCAGCAGCTTAGGTGGACTCACACCGGAGACCCAGTACTTC. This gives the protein CASSLGGLTPETQYF.

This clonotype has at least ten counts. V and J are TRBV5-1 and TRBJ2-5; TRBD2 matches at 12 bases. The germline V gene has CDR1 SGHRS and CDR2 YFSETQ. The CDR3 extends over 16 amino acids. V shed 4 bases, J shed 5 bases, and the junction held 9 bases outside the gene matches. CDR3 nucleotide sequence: TGCGCCAGCAGCCCTGTTGGACTAGCGGGAAGGGAGACCCAGTACTTC. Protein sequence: CASSPVGLAGRETQYF.

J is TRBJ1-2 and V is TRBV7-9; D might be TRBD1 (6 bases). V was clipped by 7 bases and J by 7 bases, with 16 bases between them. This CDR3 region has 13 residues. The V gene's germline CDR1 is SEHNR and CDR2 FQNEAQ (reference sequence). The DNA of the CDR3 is TGTGCCAGCACCCTCGGGGGCTCGGGTGGCTACACCTTC. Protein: CASTLGGSGGYTF.

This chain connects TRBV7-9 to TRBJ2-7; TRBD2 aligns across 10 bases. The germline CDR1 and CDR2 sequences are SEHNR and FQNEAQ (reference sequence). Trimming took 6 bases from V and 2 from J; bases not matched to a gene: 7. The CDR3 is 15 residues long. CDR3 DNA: TGTGCCAGCAGGACCGGGACTAGCGCGGCCTACGAGCAGTACTTC. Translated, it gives CASRTGTSAAYEQYF.

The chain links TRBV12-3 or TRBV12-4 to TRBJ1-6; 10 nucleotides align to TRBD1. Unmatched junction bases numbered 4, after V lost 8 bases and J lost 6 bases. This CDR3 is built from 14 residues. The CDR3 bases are TGTGCCAGCGCCCGACAGGGGGCTAATTCACCCCTCCACTTT. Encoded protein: CASARQGANSPLHF.

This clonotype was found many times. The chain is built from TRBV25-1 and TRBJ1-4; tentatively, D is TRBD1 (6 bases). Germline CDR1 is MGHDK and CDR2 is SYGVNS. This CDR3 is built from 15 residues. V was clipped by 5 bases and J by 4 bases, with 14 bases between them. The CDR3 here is CASSITGQGNEKLFF. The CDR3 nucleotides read TGTGCCAGCAGTATAACAGGGCAGGGTAATGAAAAACTGTTTTTT.

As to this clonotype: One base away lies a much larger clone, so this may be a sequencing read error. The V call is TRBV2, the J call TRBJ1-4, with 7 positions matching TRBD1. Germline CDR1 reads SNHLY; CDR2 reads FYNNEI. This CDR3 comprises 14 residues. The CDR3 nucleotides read TGTGCCAGCAGTGAGTCCCTAGAGGGGGCCCGACAAATTTTT. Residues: CASSESLEGARQIF.

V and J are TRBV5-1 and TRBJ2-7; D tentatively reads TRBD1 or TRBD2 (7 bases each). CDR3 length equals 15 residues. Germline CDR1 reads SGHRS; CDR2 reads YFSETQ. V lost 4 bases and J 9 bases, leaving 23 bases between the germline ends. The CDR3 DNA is TGCGCCAGCAGCGTCGGAGGAGCGGGGACAGATACGCAGTACTTC. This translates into CASSVGGAGTDTQYF.

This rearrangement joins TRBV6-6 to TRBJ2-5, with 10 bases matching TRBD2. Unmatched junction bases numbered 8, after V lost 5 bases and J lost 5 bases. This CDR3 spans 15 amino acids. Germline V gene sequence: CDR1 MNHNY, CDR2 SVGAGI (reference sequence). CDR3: CASSMSGGARETQYF. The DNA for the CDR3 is TGTGCCAGCAGTATGAGCGGGGGGGCCCGGGAGACCCAGTACTTC.

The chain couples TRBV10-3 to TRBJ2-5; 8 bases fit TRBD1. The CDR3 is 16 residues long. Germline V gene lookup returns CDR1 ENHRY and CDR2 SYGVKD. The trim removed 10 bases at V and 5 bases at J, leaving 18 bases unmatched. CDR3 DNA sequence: TGTGCCAGCAGCTCGCTGCAGGGGGCGCCCCGGGAGACCCAGTACTTC. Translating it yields CASSSLQGAPRETQYF.

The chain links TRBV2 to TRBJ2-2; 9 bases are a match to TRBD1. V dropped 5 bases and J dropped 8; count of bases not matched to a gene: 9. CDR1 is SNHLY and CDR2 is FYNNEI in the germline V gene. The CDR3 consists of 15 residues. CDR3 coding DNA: TGTGCCAGCAGTTATCGGGACAGGGCAAATGGGGAGCTGTTTTTT. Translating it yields CASSYRDRANGELFF.

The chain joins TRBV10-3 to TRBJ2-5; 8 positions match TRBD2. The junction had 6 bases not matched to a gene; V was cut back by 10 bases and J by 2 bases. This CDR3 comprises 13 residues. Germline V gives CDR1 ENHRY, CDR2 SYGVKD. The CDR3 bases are TGTGCCACCGGGGGGGCTCGGCAAGAGACCCAGTACTTC. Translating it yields CATGGARQETQYF.

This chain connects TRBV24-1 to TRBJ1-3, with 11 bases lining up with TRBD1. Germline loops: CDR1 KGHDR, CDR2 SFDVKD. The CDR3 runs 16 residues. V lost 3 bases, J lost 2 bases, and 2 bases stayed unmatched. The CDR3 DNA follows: TGTGCCACCAGTGATGCGGACAGGGGGCCTGGAAACACCATATATTTT. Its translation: CATSDADRGPGNTIYF.

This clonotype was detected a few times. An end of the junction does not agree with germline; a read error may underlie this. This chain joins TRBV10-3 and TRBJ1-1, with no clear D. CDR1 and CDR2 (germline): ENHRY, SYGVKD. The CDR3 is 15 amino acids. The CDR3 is CASSEEMSQDTEAFF. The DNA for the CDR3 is TGTGCCAGCAGTGAAGAGATGAGCCAGGACACTGAAGCTTTCTTT.

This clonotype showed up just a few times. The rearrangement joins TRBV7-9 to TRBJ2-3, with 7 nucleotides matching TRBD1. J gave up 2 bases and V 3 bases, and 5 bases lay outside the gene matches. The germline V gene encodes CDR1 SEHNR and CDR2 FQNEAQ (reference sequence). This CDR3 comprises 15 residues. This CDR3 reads CASSLGDRVTDTQYF. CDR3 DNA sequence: TGTGCCAGCAGCTTGGGGGACAGAGTCACAGATACGCAGTATTTT. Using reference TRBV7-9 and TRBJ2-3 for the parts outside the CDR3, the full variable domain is DTGVSQNPRHKITKRGQNVTFRCDPISEHNRLYWYRQTLGQGPEFLTYFQNEAQLEKSRLLSDRFSAERPKGSFSTLEIQRTEQGDSAMYLCASSLGDRVTDTQYFGPGTRLTVL.

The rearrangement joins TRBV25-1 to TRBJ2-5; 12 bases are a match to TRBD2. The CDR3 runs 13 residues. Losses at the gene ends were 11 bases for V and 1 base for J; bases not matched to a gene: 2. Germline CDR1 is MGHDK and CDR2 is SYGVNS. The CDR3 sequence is CAGLAGSQETQYF. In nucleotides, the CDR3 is TGTGCCGGACTAGCGGGGTCCCAAGAGACCCAGTACTTC.

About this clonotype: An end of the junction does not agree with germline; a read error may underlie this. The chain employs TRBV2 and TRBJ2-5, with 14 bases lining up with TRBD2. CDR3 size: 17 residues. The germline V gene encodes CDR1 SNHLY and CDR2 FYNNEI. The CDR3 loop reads CASSPGTSGGYQETQYF. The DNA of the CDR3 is TGCGCCAGCAGCCCTGGGACTAGCGGGGGCTACCAAGAGACCCAGTACTTC.

The CDR3 protein is CASSEKGSRDGYTF. The CDR3 nucleotides read TGTGCCAGCAGTGAGAAGGGGAGCAGGGATGGCTACACCTTC. This chain connects TRBV25-1 to TRBJ1-2; tentative D call: TRBD1 (5 bases). CDR1 MGHDK and CDR2 SYGVNS come from the germline V gene. Trimming removed 3 bases from V and 6 bases from J, with 14 bases in between. The CDR3 runs 14 residues.

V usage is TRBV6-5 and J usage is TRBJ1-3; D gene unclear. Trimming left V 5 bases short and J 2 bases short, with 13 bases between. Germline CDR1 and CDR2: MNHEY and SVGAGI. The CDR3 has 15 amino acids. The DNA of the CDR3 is TGTGCCAGCAGTCCTTCCGACGGTACTGGAAACACCATATATTTT. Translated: CASSPSDGTGNTIYF.

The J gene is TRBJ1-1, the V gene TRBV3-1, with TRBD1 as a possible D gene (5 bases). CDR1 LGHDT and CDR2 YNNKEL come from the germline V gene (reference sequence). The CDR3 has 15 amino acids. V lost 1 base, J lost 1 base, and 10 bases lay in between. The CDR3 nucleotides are TGTGCCAGCAGCCAAGGGGGACGCACGAACACTGAAGCTTTCTTT. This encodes CASSQGGRTNTEAFF.

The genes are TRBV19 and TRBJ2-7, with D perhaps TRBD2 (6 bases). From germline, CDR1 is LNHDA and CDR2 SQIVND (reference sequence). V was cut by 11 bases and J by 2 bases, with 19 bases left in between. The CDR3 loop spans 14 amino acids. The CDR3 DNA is TGTGCCTGGAAGGTCACTAGCCCTACCTACGAGCAGTACTTC. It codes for CAWKVTSPTYEQYF.

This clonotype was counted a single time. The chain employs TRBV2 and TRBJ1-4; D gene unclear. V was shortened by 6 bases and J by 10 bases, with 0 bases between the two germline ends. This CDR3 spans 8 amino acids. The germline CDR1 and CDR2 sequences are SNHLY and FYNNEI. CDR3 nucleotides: TGTGCCAGCAGAAAACTGTTTTTT. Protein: CASRKLFF. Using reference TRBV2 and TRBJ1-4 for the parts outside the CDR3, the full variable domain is EPEVTQTPSHQVTQMGQEVILRCVPISNHLYFYWYRQILGQKVEFLVSFYNNEISEKSEIFDDQFSVERPDGSNFTLKIRSTKLEDSAMYFCASRKLFFGSGTQLSVL.

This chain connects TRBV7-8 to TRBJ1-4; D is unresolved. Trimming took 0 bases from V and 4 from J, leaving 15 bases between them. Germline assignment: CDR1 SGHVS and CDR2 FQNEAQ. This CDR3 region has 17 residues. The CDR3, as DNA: TGTGCCAGCAGCTTAGCGAGGGTGGGAGGCAGTAATGAAAAACTGTTTTTT. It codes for CASSLARVGGSNEKLFF.

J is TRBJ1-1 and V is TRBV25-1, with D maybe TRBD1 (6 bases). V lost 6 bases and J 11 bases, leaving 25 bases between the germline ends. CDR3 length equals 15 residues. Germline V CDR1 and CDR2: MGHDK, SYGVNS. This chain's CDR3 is CASSSGTLNLNAAFF. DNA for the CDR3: TGTGCCAGCAGCTCCGGGACATTAAACCTCAACGCGGCTTTCTTT.

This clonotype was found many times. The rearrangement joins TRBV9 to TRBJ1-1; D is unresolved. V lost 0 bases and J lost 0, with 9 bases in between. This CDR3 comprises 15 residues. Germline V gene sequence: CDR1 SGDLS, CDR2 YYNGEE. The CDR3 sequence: CASSVADRMNTEAFF. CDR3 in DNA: TGTGCCAGCAGCGTAGCTGACCGCATGAACACTGAAGCTTTCTTT.

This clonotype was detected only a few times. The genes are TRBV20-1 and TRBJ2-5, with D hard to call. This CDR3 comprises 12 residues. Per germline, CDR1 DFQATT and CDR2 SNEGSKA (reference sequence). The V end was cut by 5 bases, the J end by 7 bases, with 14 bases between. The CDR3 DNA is TGCAGTGCTCTACTTGGGGATTGGACCCAGTACTTC. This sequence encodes CSALLGDWTQYF.